Below are 4 T cell receptor beta chains sequenced from a single sample in a study of blood T cell repertoires in COVID-19. The protocol was immunoSEQ multiplex PCR, while the TCRdb copy is restricted to in-frame clones and leaves out a portion. The repertoire holds approximately 50,000 clones, with 80% to 90% as singletons. The sample taken for sequencing was peripheral blood. Receptors were obtained from a human donor in a cohort sampled during active COVID-19.

The chain has TRBV19 and TRBJ2-3; weak D call: TRBD1 (5 bases). The CDR3 is 13 amino acids. The germline gives CDR1 LNHDA, CDR2 SQIVND (reference sequence). Trimming pared 5 bases from V and 2 bases from J, leaving 8 bases between. The CDR3 reads CASSSQVTDTQYF. DNA of the CDR3: TGTGCCAGTAGTTCACAGGTCACAGATACGCAGTATTTT. Using reference TRBV19 and TRBJ2-3 for the parts outside the CDR3, the full variable domain is DGGITQSPKYLFRKEGQNVTLSCEQNLNHDAMYWYRQDPGQGLRLIYYSQIVNDFQKGDIAEGYSVSREKKESFPLTVTSAQKNPTAFYLCASSSQVTDTQYFGPGTRLTVL.

This clone came up a few times. V usage is TRBV7-9 and J usage is TRBJ2-7; 9 bases line up with TRBD2. Germline V CDR1 and CDR2: SEHNR, FQNEAQ (reference sequence). Trimming at V came to 6 bases and at J to 0 bases, leaving 6 bases not matched to a gene. The CDR3 length is 15 residues. Here the CDR3 DNA reads TGTGCCAGCAGACCGACTAGCGGACCCTCCTACGAGCAGTACTTC. The encoded protein is CASRPTSGPSYEQYF.

On this clone: One end of the junction fails to match germline, which may point to a read error. The chain joins TRBV3-1 (or the pseudogene TRBV3-2) to TRBJ2-1; 11 bases align to TRBD2. The CDR3 is 15 amino acids. Per the germline V gene, CDR1 is LGHDT and CDR2 is YNNKEL (reference sequence). CDR3 amino acids: CASTQGTSGGKGQFF. The CDR3 nucleotides read TGTGCCAGCACCCAAGGTACTAGCGGGGGAAAGGGGCAGTTCTTC.

V usage is TRBV10-1 and J usage is TRBJ1-5, with a tentative D call TRBD1 (5 bases). Trimming cost V 10 bases and J 0 bases, with 16 bases left between them. The CDR3 sequence is 15 residues long. Germline-derived CDR1 and CDR2 are WNHNN and SYGVQD (reference sequence). CDR3 DNA: TGCGCCACAACCGACCAGGGCTATAGCAATCAGCCCCAGCATTTT. The encoded protein is CATTDQGYSNQPQHF.